Below are 10 T cell receptor beta chains sequenced from a single sample in a study of T-cell reconstitution after alpha-beta-depleted transplantation in children. A library of TCRbeta sequences, prepared with unique molecular identifiers, was generated. Each CDR3 protein is one row after TCRdb ran MiXCR on the PCR reads. The sample has about 610,000 distinct CDR3 sequences, over 9.5% seen once. Sequencing was performed on PBMCs from the stem cell graft donor, taken from the stem cell graft. The receptors originated from a human donor who donated a stem cell graft to a child with acute myeloid leukemia.

This clonotype was seen many times. The genes are TRBV3-1 and TRBJ2-7; the match to TRBD1 covers 7 bases. The CDR3 runs 15 residues. Germline-derived CDR1 and CDR2 are LGHDT and YNNKEL (reference sequence). V dropped 1 base and J dropped 2; count of bases not matched to a gene: 5. The CDR3 protein is CASSQGGGDPYEQYF. The DNA of the CDR3 is TGTGCCAGCAGCCAAGGAGGGGGCGATCCCTACGAGCAGTACTTC.

V is TRBV20-1 and J is TRBJ1-2; possible D gene TRBD1, 5 bases. This CDR3 is 13 amino acids long. Per the germline V gene, CDR1 is DFQATT and CDR2 is SNEGSKA (reference sequence). V shed 0 bases and J shed 4 bases, with 9 bases lying between them. The CDR3 reads CSAREAGSYGYTF. The CDR3 coding sequence is TGCAGTGCTAGAGAAGCAGGGTCCTATGGCTACACCTTC.

As to this clonotype: This could be a read error, since a much larger clone is one nucleotide away. The V gene is TRBV28, the J gene TRBJ2-7; D is unclear. The CDR3 loop spans 15 amino acids. Germline values: CDR1 MDHEN, CDR2 SYDVKM. The CDR3 DNA reads TGTGCCAGCAGTTTTGGTACAGAACCATCCTACGAGCTGTACTTC. Translating it yields CASSFGTEPSYELYF.

This clonotype appeared many times. The V gene is TRBV2, the J gene TRBJ2-7; D is uncertain. Trimming left V 7 bases short and J 6 bases short, with 13 bases between. The CDR3 is made up of 12 amino acids. CDR1 is SNHLY, CDR2 FYNNEI, per germline. The CDR3 region has the DNA TGTGCCAGCAAGGTCTATTTGGCCGAGCAGTACTTC. Residues: CASKVYLAEQYF.

This chain links TRBV20-1 with TRBJ2-2; 7 bases are a match to TRBD2. CDR1 is DFQATT, CDR2 SNEGSKA, per germline (reference sequence). CDR3 size: 15 residues. V shed 7 bases and J 1 base; nucleotides not matched to a gene: 9. The CDR3, as DNA: TGCAGTGTACAGATAGCGGGTGGGAACACCGGGGAGCTGTTTTTT. Protein product: CSVQIAGGNTGELFF.

This clonotype appeared a few times. The CDR3 DNA reads as TGCAGTGCTAGAGGGACTGGGACTGGAAACACCATATATTTT. It is translated as CSARGTGTGNTIYF. The V gene is TRBV20-1, the J gene TRBJ1-3, with unresolved D. V was trimmed by 1 base and J by 2 bases, leaving 9 bases between them. Looked up from germline, CDR1 is DFQATT and CDR2 is SNEGSKA (reference sequence). This CDR3 spans 14 amino acids.

V usage is TRBV30 and J usage is TRBJ2-6; 7 nucleotides line up with TRBD2. Unmatched junction bases numbered 6, after V lost 3 bases and J lost 4 bases. This CDR3 has 15 residues. Germline V gives CDR1 GTSNPN, CDR2 SVGIG (reference sequence). The DNA for the CDR3 is TGTGCCTGGAGAGCGGGGCTTAGCGGGGCCAACGTCCTGACTTTC. It specifies CAWRAGLSGANVLTF.

The chain recombines TRBV20-1 with TRBJ2-5, with D perhaps TRBD2 (5 bases). The CDR3 is 13 residues long. The V end was cut by 6 bases, the J end by 1 base, with 12 bases between. Germline CDR1 is DFQATT and CDR2 is SNEGSKA (reference sequence). The CDR3 coding sequence is TGCAGTGCGCGGAGAGGAGGCCAAGAGACCCAGTACTTC. This translates into CSARRGGQETQYF.

This clonotype was recorded a few times. The chain links TRBV11-2 to TRBJ2-7; 12 bases are a match to TRBD2. The ends lost 3 bases at V and 0 bases at J; junction bases unmatched: 9. CDR1 is SGHAT and CDR2 is FQNNGV in the germline V gene. This CDR3 contains 18 residues. CDR3 sequence (DNA): TGTGCCAGCAGCTTCCGGACTAGCGGGGACAAGGTCTCCTACGAGCAGTACTTC. It translates to CASSFRTSGDKVSYEQYF.

This clonotype appeared a few times. The CDR3 protein is CSALAAGGIGEQYF. The CDR3 nucleotides are TGCAGTGCCCTTGCAGCGGGAGGGATCGGCGAGCAGTACTTC. The chain employs TRBV20-1 and TRBJ2-7, with TRBD2 matching over 10 bases. The CDR3 extends over 14 amino acids. J was trimmed by 6 bases and V by 6 bases; bases with no gene match: 11. Germline V CDR1 and CDR2: DFQATT, SNEGSKA (reference sequence).